This is a list of T cell receptor beta chains from one sample in a study of blood T cell repertoires in COVID-19. TCRdb keeps only in-frame clones here, not all; method: immunoSEQ multiplex PCR. This table has about 150,000 clones, 76% appearing once. The specimen was peripheral blood. The receptors stem from a man aged 55 to 70 with acute or convalescent COVID-19. CDR3s leave out the opening cysteine and the closing phenylalanine or tryptophan. The order of the fields is D gene, V gene, clone size, CDR3 protein. D genes are given only for firm matches. Rows give clone size only sometimes, using once, few, many, or a class for an expanded clone.

D gene: TRBD2
V gene: TRBV4-1
clone size: .
CDR3 protein: ASSRTTREPLAQRY

D gene: .
V gene: TRBV30
clone size: .
CDR3 protein: AWSWTRGNTIY

D gene: .
V gene: TRBV6-4
clone size: many
CDR3 protein: ASSDWGEETQY

D gene: .
V gene: TRBV19
clone size: .
CDR3 protein: ASSSGTIGSGPQH

D gene: TRBD2
V gene: TRBV7-8
clone size: .
CDR3 protein: ASSPRASGTYNEQF

D gene: TRBD1
V gene: TRBV19
clone size: .
CDR3 protein: AASTGEIGKLF

D gene: TRBD1
V gene: TRBV5-4
clone size: .
CDR3 protein: ASSLPGQGYYGYT

D gene: .
V gene: TRBV5-5
clone size: .
CDR3 protein: ASLSLGTLFGNEQF

D gene: .
V gene: TRBV28
clone size: .
CDR3 protein: ASQRGGGDTGELF

D gene: .
V gene: TRBV23-1
clone size: .
CDR3 protein: ASSQYPSLAREPACTGELF

D gene: .
V gene: TRBV6-4
clone size: .
CDR3 protein: ASSVRDNSPLH

D gene: .
V gene: TRBV29-1
clone size: few
CDR3 protein: SGGNRGGTDTQY

D gene: TRBD2
V gene: TRBV5-1
clone size: few
CDR3 protein: ASSFTSGTGELF

D gene: TRBD1
V gene: TRBV27
clone size: .
CDR3 protein: ASSFGGGHQPQH

D gene: .
V gene: TRBV19
clone size: .
CDR3 protein: ASSASQGLEAF

D gene: .
V gene: TRBV18
clone size: .
CDR3 protein: ASSPPTATSTDTQY

D gene: .
V gene: TRBV21-1
clone size: .
CDR3 protein: ASSKVNPSGANVLT

D gene: .
V gene: TRBV3-1/TRBV3-2
clone size: .
CDR3 protein: ASSQEASSGNTIY

D gene: TRBD2
V gene: TRBV10-2
clone size: once
CDR3 protein: ASGRESVHEQY

D gene: TRBD2
V gene: TRBV10-3
clone size: few
CDR3 protein: AIRQREGVDTQY

D gene: .
V gene: TRBV4-2
clone size: few
CDR3 protein: ASSQDPIQENQPQH

D gene: .
V gene: TRBV3-1/TRBV3-2
clone size: .
CDR3 protein: ASSQDRAGPEAF

D gene: .
V gene: TRBV6-5
clone size: .
CDR3 protein: ASVGGVDYGYT

D gene: TRBD1
V gene: TRBV5-5
clone size: .
CDR3 protein: ASSRQGTYEQY

D gene: .
V gene: TRBV6-5
clone size: .
CDR3 protein: ASSSNRENGYT

D gene: .
V gene: TRBV28
clone size: .
CDR3 protein: ASSFVEAGGSTGELF

D gene: TRBD2
V gene: TRBV4-1
clone size: .
CDR3 protein: ASSQVSGRAETQF

D gene: TRBD2
V gene: TRBV5-1
clone size: .
CDR3 protein: ASSLASGLAGNPYEQY

D gene: .
V gene: TRBV9
clone size: once
CDR3 protein: ASSYSPGNEQF

D gene: .
V gene: TRBV5-4
clone size: .
CDR3 protein: ASSHTSSYTNQHQETQY

D gene: TRBD1
V gene: TRBV19
clone size: .
CDR3 protein: ASSIRGRDGYT

D gene: .
V gene: TRBV27
clone size: .
CDR3 protein: ASSSQINPEQY

D gene: .
V gene: TRBV3-1/TRBV3-2
clone size: .
CDR3 protein: ASTETNTGELF

D gene: .
V gene: TRBV10-3
clone size: .
CDR3 protein: AISESTGVRLLQETQY

D gene: .
V gene: TRBV11-2
clone size: few
CDR3 protein: ASSLDISDTQY

D gene: TRBD2
V gene: TRBV2
clone size: once
CDR3 protein: ASSRLAGYETQY

D gene: .
V gene: TRBV6-1
clone size: .
CDR3 protein: ASSEGQAFYYEQY

D gene: TRBD2
V gene: TRBV5-1
clone size: .
CDR3 protein: ASSLGGTSGSSYEQY